The source of this TCR beta chain is a study of cytomegalovirus exposure and HLA in healthy donors. Study background: T cells numbering around 190 million yielded 95 million to 140 million unique TCR beta sequences in an earlier analysis. Broader study findings: Analyses of presence and absence presupposed an approximately uniform sequencing depth across donors. Previously analyzed data showed that most TCR beta V segments were productive at a frequency of about 87% or about 30%.

PCR involved 60 Vbeta and 13 Jbeta primers. The assay was immunoSEQ multiplex PCR, and TCRdb's table has in-frame clones only and misses some. Of some 130,000 clones listed, 70% to 75% are singletons. Points on this clone: Its cognate antigen is unknown.

There are 16 residues in the CDR3. The V segment lost 4 bases and the J segment 6 bases; nucleotides outside the gene matches: 9. CDR1 is LGHNA and CDR2 is YNFKEQ in the germline V gene. The sequence came from a male donor in good health and CMV-seronegative. The source material was PBMCs. The gene calls are TRBV4-2 and TRBJ2-3, with 11 bases aligning to TRBD2. Here the CDR3 DNA reads TGTGCCAGCAGCCCGGGAGGTAGCGGGGGGGCGGATACGCAGTATTTT. Translating it yields CASSPGGSGGADTQYF.